This T cell receptor beta chain was identified in a study of OX40 agonist ivuxolimab in advanced cancers. About the full investigation: Ivuxolimab was a fully human IgG2 agonistic monoclonal antibody targeting the costimulatory receptor OX40 (CD134). In the dose-escalation cohort, nearly 85% of patients were male, and the mean age was roughly 60 years with a range of roughly 20 to 79. The purpose of peripheral TCRbeta sequencing was to test whether ivuxolimab changed TCR sequence diversity and led to clonal T-cell expansion. Prior anti-PD-1, anti-PD-L1 or anti-CTLA-4 therapy was permitted, and 40% of dose-escalation patients had received checkpoint inhibitors. Partial responses occurred in three dose-escalation patients, of whom one had hepatocellular carcinoma and two had cutaneous melanoma. Intravenous ivuxolimab was administered to patients every 2 weeks at six dose levels: 0.01, 0.1, 0.3, 1.5, 3 and 10 mg/kg. The monotherapy dose-escalation portion (N = 52 patients) of the phase I ivuxolimab trial is reported in the paper. Of the 50 to 55 dose-escalation patients, hepatocellular carcinoma was present in about 20, melanoma in approximately 15, renal cell carcinoma in 9 and head and neck cancer in 9.

Counted from cysteine to phenylalanine, this CDR3 has 14 amino acids. Only the CDR3 part of the read is kept: 42 bases, read in frame from the first base. The germline V end is reduced by 2 bases and the J end by 6 bases; junction bases left unmatched: 5. The germline V gene yields SGHTA for CDR1 and FQGTGA for CDR2. The trial excluded patients who had a history of autoimmune disease or who were on systemic immunosuppression. In every dose cohort, peripheral blood was drawn for TCR sequencing at baseline, cycle 4 day 1, and cycle 7 day 1. The samples were drawn from a first-in-human, open-label, multicenter phase I dose-escalation trial of ivuxolimab. Adults with locally advanced or metastatic melanoma, renal cell carcinoma, hepatocellular carcinoma or head and neck squamous cell carcinoma were enrolled in the trial. Before TCR sequencing, CD4+ T cells and CD8+ T cells from peripheral blood were sorted into separate populations.

For sequencing of the TCRbeta CDR3 region, genomic DNA was extracted from the sorted cells. The immunoSEQ Assay was used to sequence the TCRbeta CDR3 regions. This is the immuneACCESS table as TCRdb keeps it, with only in-frame sequences that have V and J called. A part of the clones is gone; compared with another copy, unresolved V genes explain less than half, and the rest is unexplained. The sample table contains more than 60,000 clones; only one count was recorded for roughly 80% of them. Jointly, the top ten make up roughly 4.2% of the sample. This clone was detected only a few times. The antigen this receptor binds is unknown. The sample holds no much larger clone one base away, and base qualities are not on file. What the work shows at the level of the full study, not this receptor alone: Clonal expansion of both CD4+ and CD8+ blood T cells was observed from baseline to week 6 at doses 0.1 to 3.0 mg/kg. After ivuxolimab, expanded clones were on average more numerous among CD8+ T cells than among CD4+ T cells. In the 0.1-3.0 mg/kg groups, partial responders had among the lowest normalized peripheral clonal expansion, particularly in CD8+ T cells. The antigen specificity of the clonally expanded peripheral T cells was not determined. Low levels of normalized T-cell clonal expansion were also seen in some patients who did not respond.

This TCR came from an adult with an advanced solid tumor such as melanoma, head and neck, liver or kidney cancer. Sequences were derived from CD4+ or CD8+ T cells sorted from blood, sampled in a trial of the OX40 agonist ivuxolimab. The chain joins TRBV7-3 to TRBJ1-2; 8 middle bases align to TRBD1. The CDR3 loop reads CASSLDRGRNGYTF. The nucleotide sequence reads as follows: TGTGCCAGCAGCTTAGACAGGGGTCGTAATGGCTACACCTTC. The full variable domain, with segments outside the CDR3 supplied by the reference TRBV7-3 and TRBJ1-2 proteins, appears as GAGVSQTPSNKVTEKGKYVELRCDPISGHTALYWYRQSLGQGPEFLIYFQGTGAADDSGLPNDRFFAVRPEGSVSTLKIQRTERGDSAVYLCASSLDRGRNGYTFGSGTRLTVV.